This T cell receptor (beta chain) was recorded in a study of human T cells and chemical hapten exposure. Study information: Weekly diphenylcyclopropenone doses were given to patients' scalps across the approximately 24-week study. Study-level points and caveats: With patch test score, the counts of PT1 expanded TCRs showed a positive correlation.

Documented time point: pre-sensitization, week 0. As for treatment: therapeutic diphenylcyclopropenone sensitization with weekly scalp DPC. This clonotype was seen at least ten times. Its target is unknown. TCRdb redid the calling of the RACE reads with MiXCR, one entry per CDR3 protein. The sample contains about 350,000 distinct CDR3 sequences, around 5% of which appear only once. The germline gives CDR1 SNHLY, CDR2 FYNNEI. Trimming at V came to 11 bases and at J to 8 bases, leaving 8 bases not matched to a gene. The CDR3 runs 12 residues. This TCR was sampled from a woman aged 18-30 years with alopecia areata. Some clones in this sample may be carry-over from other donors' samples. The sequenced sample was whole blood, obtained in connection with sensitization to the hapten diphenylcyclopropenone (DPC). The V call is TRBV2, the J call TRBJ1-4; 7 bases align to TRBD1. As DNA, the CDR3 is TGTGCCGGCGGGACAGATGAGGAAAAACTGTTTTTT. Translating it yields CAGGTDEEKLFF.